Listed below are T cell receptor beta chains from one sample, sequenced in a study of T cells in Graves' hyperthyroidism and ophthalmopathy. TCRdb fed the multiplex PCR reads into MiXCR, producing one record per CDR3 protein. The repertoire holds roughly 170,000 distinct CDR3 sequences, with 15% to 20% as singletons. Input material: blood. The receptors were sampled from a woman in her fifties or sixties with Graves' hyperthyroidism. The CDR3 runs from the conserved cysteine through the conserved F or W. A D gene is named only where the DNA matches it firmly. Where a row states a size, it is once, few, many or the class of an expanded clone; other rows omit it.

j_call clone_size d_call v_call cdr3_nt cdr3_aa
TRBJ1-1 many TRBD1 TRBV24-1 TGTGCCACCAGTGTTGAATCGACAGGGGAAGGGGCTTTCTTT CATSVESTGEGAFF
TRBJ2-5 many . TRBV7-9 TGTGCCAGCTTACCGAGGGAAGAGACCCAGTACTTC CASLPREETQYF
TRBJ2-3 many TRBD2 TRBV9 TGTGCCAGCAGCGTATTCGGGATAGCGGGGGGTAAGACAGATACGCAGTATTTT CASSVFGIAGGKTDTQYF
TRBJ2-3 once . TRBV29-1 TGCAGCGTTGAAGGGGCTGGGAACACAGTCACAGATACGCAGTATTTT CSVEGAGNTVTDTQYF
TRBJ2-5 many TRBD2 TRBV5-1 TGCGCCAGTACTAGCGGGGGACGAAAGCTACAAGAGACCCAGTACTTC CASTSGGRKLQETQYF
TRBJ1-6 . TRBD1 TRBV4-3 TGCGCCAGCAGCCCCGGACAGGGAAGGAATTCACCCCTCCACTTT CASSPGQGRNSPLHF
TRBJ1-3 many . TRBV19 TGTGCCAGTACCCAGGTCAGCCTCTCTGGAAACACCATATATTTT CASTQVSLSGNTIYF
TRBJ2-7 few . TRBV9 TGTGCCAGCAGCGTAGTGGTCTACTACGAGCAGTACTTC CASSVVVYYEQYF
TRBJ1-1 many . TRBV5-1 TGCGCCAGCAGCCGGGGGACTAAGCGAACGGGCACCTGGGACACTGAAGCTTTCTTT CASSRGTKRTGTWDTEAFF
TRBJ1-1 . . TRBV4-1 TGCGCCAGCAGCCAACGGCAGGGCTACACTGAAGCTTTCTTT CASSQRQGYTEAFF
TRBJ1-6 many TRBD1 TRBV15 TGTGCCACCAGCAGGGACAGGGTCTCACCCCTCCACTTT CATSRDRVSPLHF
TRBJ1-1 few . TRBV5-5 TGTGCCAGCAGCGGGACACCCACTGAAGCTTTCTTT CASSGTPTEAFF
TRBJ2-3 few . TRBV19 TGTGCCAGTAGTATTACGGGATGGGGAGATACGCAGTATTTT CASSITGWGDTQYF
TRBJ1-1 many . TRBV11-2 TGTGCCAGCAGCTTAGGGAGGGAGGGGGTCTTGAACACTGAAGCTTTCTTT CASSLGREGVLNTEAFF
TRBJ2-3 many . TRBV5-5 TGTGCCAGCAGCTCCTACAATCGACCGGACCTCATTAGCACAGATACGCAGTATTTT CASSSYNRPDLISTDTQYF